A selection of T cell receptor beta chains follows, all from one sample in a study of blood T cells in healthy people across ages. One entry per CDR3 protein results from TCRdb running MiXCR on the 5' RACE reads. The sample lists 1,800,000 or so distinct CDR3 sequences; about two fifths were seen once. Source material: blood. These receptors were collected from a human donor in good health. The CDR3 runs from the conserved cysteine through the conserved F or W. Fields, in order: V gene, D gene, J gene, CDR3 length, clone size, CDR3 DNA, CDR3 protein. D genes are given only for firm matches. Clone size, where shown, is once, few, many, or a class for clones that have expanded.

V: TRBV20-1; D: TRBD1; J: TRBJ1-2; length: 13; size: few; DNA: TGCAGTGCTAGACAAGACAGGGTCTATGGCTACACCTTC; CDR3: CSARQDRVYGYTF
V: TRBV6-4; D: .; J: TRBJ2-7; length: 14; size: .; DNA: TGTGCCAGCAGTGACCGGGACACTGACTACGAGCAGTACTTC; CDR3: CASSDRDTDYEQYF
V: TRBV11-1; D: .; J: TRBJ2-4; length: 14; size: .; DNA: TGTGCCAGCAGCGCGGGAAAAACCAAAAACATTCAGTACTTC; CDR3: CASSAGKTKNIQYF
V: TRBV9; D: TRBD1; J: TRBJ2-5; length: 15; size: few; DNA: TGTGCCAGCAGCCCCAACAGGGGAGTTGGGGAGACCCAGTACTTC; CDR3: CASSPNRGVGETQYF
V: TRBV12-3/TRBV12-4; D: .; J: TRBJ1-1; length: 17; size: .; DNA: TGTGCCAGCAGTTTAGTGAGGGGAGTGGGGCCGAACACTGAAGCTTTCTTT; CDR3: CASSLVRGVGPNTEAFF
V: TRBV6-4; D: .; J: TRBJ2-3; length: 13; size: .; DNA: TGTGCCAGCAGTGCCAGTGAAACAGATACGCAGTATTTT; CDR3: CASSASETDTQYF
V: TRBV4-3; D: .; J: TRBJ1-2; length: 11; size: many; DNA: TGCGCCAGCAGCCAAGATAGGGGCTACACCTTC; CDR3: CASSQDRGYTF
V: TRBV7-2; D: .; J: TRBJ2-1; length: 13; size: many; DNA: TGTGCCATCAACCGAGACTCATACAATGAGCAGTTCTTC; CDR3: CAINRDSYNEQFF
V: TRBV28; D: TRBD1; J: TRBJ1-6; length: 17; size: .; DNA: TGTGCCAGCAGGAACCACGCCGGGACAGGGGCTAATTCACCCCTCCACTTT; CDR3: CASRNHAGTGANSPLHF
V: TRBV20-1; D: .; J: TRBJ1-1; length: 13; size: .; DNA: TGCAGTGCTGCCACAGGGTTGTGGACTGAAGCTTTCTTT; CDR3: CSAATGLWTEAFF
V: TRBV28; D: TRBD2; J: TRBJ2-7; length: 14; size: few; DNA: TGTGCCAGCAGCCCGGGACTATGGAACTACGAGCAGTACTTC; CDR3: CASSPGLWNYEQYF
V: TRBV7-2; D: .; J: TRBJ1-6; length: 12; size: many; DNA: TGTGCCAGCAGCTTAGTTCATTCACCCCTCCACTTT; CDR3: CASSLVHSPLHF
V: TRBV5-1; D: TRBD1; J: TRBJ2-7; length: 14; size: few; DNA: TGCGCCAGCAGCATGGGACAGGGAAGAGACGAGCAGTACTTC; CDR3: CASSMGQGRDEQYF
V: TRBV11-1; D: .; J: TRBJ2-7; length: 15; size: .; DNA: TGTGCCAGCAGCCCACTGCAGATGAGCTCCTACGAGCAGTACTTC; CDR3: CASSPLQMSSYEQYF
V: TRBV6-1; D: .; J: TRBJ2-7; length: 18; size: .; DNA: TGCGCCAGCAGTGAAGTGTATATGACACATAAAACCTACAATGAGCAGTACTTC; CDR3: CASSEVYMTHKTYNEQYF
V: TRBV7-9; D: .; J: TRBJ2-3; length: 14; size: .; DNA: TGTGCCAGCAGCCCCACGCAAAGCTCGGATACGCAGTATTTT; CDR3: CASSPTQSSDTQYF
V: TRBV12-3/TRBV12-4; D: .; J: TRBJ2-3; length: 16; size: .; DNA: TGTGCCAGCAGTTCTTTCAGTCGAGTGGGTGCAGATGCGCAATATTTT; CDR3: CASSSFSRVGADAQYF
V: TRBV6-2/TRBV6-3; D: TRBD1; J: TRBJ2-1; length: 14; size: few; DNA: TGTGCCAGCAGTTACTCGGACAGGTCGGTTGAGCAGTTCTTC; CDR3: CASSYSDRSVEQFF
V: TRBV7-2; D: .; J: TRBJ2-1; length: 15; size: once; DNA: TGTGCCAGCAGCTTTGGTTTGACCCCCTACAATGAGCAGTTCTTC; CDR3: CASSFGLTPYNEQFF
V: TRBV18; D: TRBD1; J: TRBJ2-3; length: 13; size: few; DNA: TGTGCCAGCTCAGACAGGGCCGCAGATACGCAGTATTTT; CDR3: CASSDRAADTQYF
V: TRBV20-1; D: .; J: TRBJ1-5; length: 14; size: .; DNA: TGCAGTGCTAGAGAGACAGCCGGTAGGCAGCCCCAGCATTTT; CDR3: CSARETAGRQPQHF
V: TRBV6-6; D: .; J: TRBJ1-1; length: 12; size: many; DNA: TGTGCCAGCAGCCCTGGACTTTTTGGGGCTTTCTTT; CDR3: CASSPGLFGAFF
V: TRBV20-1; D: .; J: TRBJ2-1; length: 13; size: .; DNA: TGCAGTGCTAGAGATTGGGGCGGGGAGACCCAGTTCTTC; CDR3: CSARDWGGETQFF
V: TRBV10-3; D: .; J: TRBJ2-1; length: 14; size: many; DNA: TGTGCCATCAGTGTAGCGAGCTCCTACAATGAGCAGTTCTTC; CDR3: CAISVASSYNEQFF
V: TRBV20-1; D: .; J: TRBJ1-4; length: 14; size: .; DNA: TGCAGTGCTAGGGGGGAGTATGAGGGTGAAAAACTGTTTTTT; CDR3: CSARGEYEGEKLFF
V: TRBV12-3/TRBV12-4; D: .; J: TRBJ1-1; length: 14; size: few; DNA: TGTGCCAGCAGTTTTCGGGAGGGGTTCGCTGAAGCTTTCTTT; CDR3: CASSFREGFAEAFF
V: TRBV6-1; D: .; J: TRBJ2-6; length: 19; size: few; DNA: TGTGCCAGCAGAGACAGGAGTTGGGGAGTAAGCTCTGGGGCCAACGTCCTGACTTTC; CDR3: CASRDRSWGVSSGANVLTF
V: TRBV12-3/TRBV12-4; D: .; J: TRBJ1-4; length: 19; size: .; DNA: TGTGCCAGCAGTTTCGCGCCCCCCCTCATCCTCCAAACTAATGAAAAACTGTTTTTT; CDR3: CASSFAPPLILQTNEKLFF
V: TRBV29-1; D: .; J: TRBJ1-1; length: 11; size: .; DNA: TGCAGCGGGAAGGCGAACACTGAAGCTTTCTTT; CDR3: CSGKANTEAFF
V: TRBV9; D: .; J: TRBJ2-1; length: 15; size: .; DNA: TGTGCCAGCAGCGTCGGCGGGGCGTTGTACAATGAGCAGTTCTTC; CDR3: CASSVGGALYNEQFF
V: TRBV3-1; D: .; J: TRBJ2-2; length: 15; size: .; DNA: TGTGCCAGCAGCCAGATGGGCCAGTTAACCGGGGAGCTGTTTTTT; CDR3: CASSQMGQLTGELFF
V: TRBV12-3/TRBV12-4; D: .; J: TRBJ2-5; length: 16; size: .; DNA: TGTGCCAGCAGTTTTTCCCCTTCGGGCGTTTATGGGACCCAGTACTTC; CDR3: CASSFSPSGVYGTQYF
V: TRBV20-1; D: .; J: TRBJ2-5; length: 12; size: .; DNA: TGCAGTGCTAGTAGTACTGAGGAGACCCAGTACTTC; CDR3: CSASSTEETQYF
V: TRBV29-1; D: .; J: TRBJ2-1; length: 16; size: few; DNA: TGCAGCGTTGAAGAAGGCAAAGGGGGCTCCTACAATGAGCAGTTCTTC; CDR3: CSVEEGKGGSYNEQFF
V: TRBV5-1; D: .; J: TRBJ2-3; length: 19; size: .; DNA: TGCGCCAGCAGCTTGGCTAGCGTGGGCTTCACGATTTACACAGATACGCAGTATTTT; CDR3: CASSLASVGFTIYTDTQYF
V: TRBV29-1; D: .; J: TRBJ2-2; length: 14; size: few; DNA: TGCAGCGTTTTACTTGTTCCAGGGACCGGGGAGCTGTTTTTT; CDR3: CSVLLVPGTGELFF
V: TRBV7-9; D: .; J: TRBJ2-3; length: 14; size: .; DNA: TGTGCCAGCGGCTTCCAACTCCTACCAGATACGCAGTATTTT; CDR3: CASGFQLLPDTQYF
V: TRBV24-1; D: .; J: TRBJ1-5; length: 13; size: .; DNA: TGTGCCACCAGTGATTCCCAGGGTCAGCCCCAGCATTTT; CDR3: CATSDSQGQPQHF
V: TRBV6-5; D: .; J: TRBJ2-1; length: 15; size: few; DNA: TGTGCCAGCAGTTACTCAAGCACAGGGAACAATGAGCAGTTCTTC; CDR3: CASSYSSTGNNEQFF
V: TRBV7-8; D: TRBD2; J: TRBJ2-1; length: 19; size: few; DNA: TGTGCCAGCAGCCAGCGAAACGCCGGGGGGGCCGGGTTAGACAATGAGCAGTTCTTC; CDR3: CASSQRNAGGAGLDNEQFF
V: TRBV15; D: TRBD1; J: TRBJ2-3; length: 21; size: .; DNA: TGTGCCACCAGCAGAGATTCTCGGTGGGGAGGGGACAGGGGGAGAGCAGATACGCAGTATTTT; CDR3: CATSRDSRWGGDRGRADTQYF
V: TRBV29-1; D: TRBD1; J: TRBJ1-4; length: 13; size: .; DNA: TGCAGCGTTGATCTGGGACAGACTGAAAAACTGTTTTTT; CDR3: CSVDLGQTEKLFF
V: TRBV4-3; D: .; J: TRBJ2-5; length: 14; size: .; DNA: TGCGCCAGCAGCCAGGGTCAAGGAAGGGAGACCCAGTACTTC; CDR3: CASSQGQGRETQYF
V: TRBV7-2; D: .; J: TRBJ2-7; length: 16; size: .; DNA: .; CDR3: CASSFGSGQGAYEQYF
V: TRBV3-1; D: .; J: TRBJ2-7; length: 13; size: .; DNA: TGTGCCAGCAGCCAAGTCCCCGGCTACGAGCAGTACTTC; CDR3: CASSQVPGYEQYF
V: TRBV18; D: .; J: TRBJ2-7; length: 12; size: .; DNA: TGTGCCAGCTCAGACGCGTTAAAAGAGCAGTACTTC; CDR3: CASSDALKEQYF
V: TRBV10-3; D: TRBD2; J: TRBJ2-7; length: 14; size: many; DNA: TGTGCCATCCAGCGGGGGGCGTACTCCTACGAGCAGTACTTC; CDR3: CAIQRGAYSYEQYF
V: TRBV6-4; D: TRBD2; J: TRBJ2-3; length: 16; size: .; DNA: TGTGCCAGCAGTGCCTCCGGGACTAGCGGCGCCAGGACGCAGTATTTT; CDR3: CASSASGTSGARTQYF
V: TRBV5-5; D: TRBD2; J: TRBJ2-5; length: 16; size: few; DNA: TGTGCCAGCAGCCAGCCGGGACTAGCAGTTCAAGAGACCCAGTACTTC; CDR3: CASSQPGLAVQETQYF
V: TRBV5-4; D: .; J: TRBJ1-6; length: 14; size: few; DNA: TGTGCCAGCAGCTATTTTGGATGTAATTCACCCCTCCACTTT; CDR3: CASSYFGCNSPLHF